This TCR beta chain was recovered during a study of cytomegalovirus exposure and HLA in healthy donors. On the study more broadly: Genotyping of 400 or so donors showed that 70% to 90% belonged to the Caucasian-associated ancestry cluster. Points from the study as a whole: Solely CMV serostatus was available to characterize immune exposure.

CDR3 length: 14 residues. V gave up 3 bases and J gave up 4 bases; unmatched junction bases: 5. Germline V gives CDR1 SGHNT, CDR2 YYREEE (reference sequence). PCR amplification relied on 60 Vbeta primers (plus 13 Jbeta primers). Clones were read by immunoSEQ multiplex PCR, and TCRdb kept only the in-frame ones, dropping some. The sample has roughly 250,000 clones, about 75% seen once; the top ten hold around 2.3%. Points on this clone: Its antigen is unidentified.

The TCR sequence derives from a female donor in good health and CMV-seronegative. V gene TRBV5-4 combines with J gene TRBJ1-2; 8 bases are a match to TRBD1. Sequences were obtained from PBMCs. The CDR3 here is CASSSGQGGYGYTF. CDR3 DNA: TGTGCCAGCAGCTCTGGACAGGGTGGCTATGGCTACACCTTC.